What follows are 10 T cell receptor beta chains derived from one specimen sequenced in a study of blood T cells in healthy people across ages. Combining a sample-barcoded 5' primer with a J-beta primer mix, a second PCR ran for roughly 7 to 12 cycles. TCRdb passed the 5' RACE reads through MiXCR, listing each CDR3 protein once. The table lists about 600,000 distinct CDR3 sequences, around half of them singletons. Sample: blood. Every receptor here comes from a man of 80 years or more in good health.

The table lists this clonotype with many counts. CDR3 DNA sequence: TGTGCCAGCCTCAGAGGGGGGCGAGGCTACGAGCAGTACTTC. Amino acids: CASLRGGRGYEQYF. The V and J genes are TRBV6-1 and TRBJ2-7; D is tentatively TRBD1 or TRBD2 (6 bases each). Trimming cost V 8 bases and J 3 bases, with 17 bases left between them. CDR1 and CDR2 from the germline V gene are MNHNS and SASEGT. The CDR3 is made up of 14 amino acids.

CDR3 residues: CASSGTGRSYEQYF. The CDR3 DNA is TGTGCCAGCAGTGGGACAGGGCGCTCCTACGAGCAGTACTTC. The chain carries TRBV6-1 and TRBJ2-7; 8 bases map to TRBD1. Trimming cost V 4 bases and J 0 bases; bases outside gene matches: 2. The CDR3 spans 14 residues. Germline V gives CDR1 MNHNS, CDR2 SASEGT.

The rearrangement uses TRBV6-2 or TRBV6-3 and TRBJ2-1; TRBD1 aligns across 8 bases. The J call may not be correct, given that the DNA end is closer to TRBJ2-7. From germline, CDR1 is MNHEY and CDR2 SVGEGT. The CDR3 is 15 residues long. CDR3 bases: TGTGCCAGCAGCTCCGGGACAGGTCCCTACAATGAGCAGTACTTC. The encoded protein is CASSSGTGPYNEQYF.

Here the CDR3 reads CAISESVSTDTQYF. For the CDR3, the DNA is TGTGCCATCAGTGAGTCGGTGAGCACAGATACGCAGTATTTT. The chain employs TRBV10-3 and TRBJ2-3; D gene unclear. Trimming shortened V by 0 bases and J by 0 bases, and 4 bases separated the two germline ends. Germline values: CDR1 ENHRY, CDR2 SYGVKD. The CDR3 extends over 14 amino acids.

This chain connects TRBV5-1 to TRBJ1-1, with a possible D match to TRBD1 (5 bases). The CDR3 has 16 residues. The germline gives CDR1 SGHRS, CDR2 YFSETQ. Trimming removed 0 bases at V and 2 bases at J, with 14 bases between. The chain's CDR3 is CASSLGESRGNTEAFF. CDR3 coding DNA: TGCGCCAGCAGCTTGGGGGAATCGAGGGGTAACACTGAAGCTTTCTTT.

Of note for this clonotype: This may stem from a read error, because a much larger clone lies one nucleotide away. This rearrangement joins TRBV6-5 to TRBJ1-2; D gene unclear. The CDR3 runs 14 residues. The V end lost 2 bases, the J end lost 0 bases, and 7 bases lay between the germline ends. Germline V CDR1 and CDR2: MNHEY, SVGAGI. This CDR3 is CASSYQAANYGYTF. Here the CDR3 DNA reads TGTGCCAGCAGTTACCAGGCGGCTAACTATGGCTACACCTTC.

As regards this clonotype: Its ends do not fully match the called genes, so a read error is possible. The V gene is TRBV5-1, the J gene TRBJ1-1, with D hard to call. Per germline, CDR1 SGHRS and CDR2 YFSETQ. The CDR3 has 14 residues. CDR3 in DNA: TGCGCCAGCGGCTTCCAACAGCTGAACACTGAAGCTTTCTTT. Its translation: CASGFQQLNTEAFF.

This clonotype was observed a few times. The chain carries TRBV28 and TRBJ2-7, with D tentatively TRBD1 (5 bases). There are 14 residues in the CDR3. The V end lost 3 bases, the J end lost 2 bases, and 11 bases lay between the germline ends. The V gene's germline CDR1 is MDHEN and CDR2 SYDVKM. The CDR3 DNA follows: TGTGCCAGCAGTTTTATCACAGGTACCTACGAGCAGTACTTC. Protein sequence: CASSFITGTYEQYF.

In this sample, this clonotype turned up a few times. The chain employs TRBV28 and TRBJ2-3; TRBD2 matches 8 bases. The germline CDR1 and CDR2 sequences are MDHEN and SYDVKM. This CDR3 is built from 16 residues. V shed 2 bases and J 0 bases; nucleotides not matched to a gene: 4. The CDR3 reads CASSLQLAESTDTQYF. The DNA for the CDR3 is TGTGCCAGCAGTTTACAACTAGCGGAGAGCACAGATACGCAGTATTTT.

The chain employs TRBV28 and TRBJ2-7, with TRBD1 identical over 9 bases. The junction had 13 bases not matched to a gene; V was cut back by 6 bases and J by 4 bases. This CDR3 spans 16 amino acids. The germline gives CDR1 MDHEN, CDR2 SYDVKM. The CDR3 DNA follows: TGTGCCAGCAGCCCAGAGGGGACAGGGCTAATATACGAGCAGTACTTC. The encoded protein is CASSPEGTGLIYEQYF.